This T cell receptor (beta chain) appears in the sequencing data of a study of PD-L1 blockade in urothelial cancer. The wider study: Timepoints chosen for blood analysis were 3 weeks (second dose) and 6 weeks after treatment start.

Time point meaning: pretreatment peripheral blood. Trimming shortened V by 4 bases and J by 0 bases, and 9 bases separated the two germline ends. Germline V gene lookup returns CDR1 GTSNPN and CDR2 SVGIG (reference sequence). The CDR3 is 13 residues long. Sequencing was performed with immunoSEQ multiplex PCR; in TCRdb, only in-frame clones are kept and a portion is missing. The sample lists about 95,000 clones; 90% were seen once. The sample consisted of PBMCs, taken around atezolizumab (anti-PD-L1) treatment. The rearrangement uses TRBV30 and TRBJ1-2; a possible D gene is TRBD1 (5 bases). The receptor was derived from a man between 60 and 75 years old with urothelial cancer. CDR3 sequence: CAWTGGTNYGYTF. Written as DNA, the CDR3 is TGTGCCTGGACGGGGGGTACTAACTATGGCTACACCTTC. Filled out from reference TRBV30 and TRBJ1-2, the complete variable domain reads SQTIHQWPATLVQPVGSPLSLECTVEGTSNPNLYWYRQAAGRGLQLLFYSVGIGQISSEVPQNLSASRPQDRQFILSSKKLLLSDSGFYLCAWTGGTNYGYTFGSGTRLTVV.